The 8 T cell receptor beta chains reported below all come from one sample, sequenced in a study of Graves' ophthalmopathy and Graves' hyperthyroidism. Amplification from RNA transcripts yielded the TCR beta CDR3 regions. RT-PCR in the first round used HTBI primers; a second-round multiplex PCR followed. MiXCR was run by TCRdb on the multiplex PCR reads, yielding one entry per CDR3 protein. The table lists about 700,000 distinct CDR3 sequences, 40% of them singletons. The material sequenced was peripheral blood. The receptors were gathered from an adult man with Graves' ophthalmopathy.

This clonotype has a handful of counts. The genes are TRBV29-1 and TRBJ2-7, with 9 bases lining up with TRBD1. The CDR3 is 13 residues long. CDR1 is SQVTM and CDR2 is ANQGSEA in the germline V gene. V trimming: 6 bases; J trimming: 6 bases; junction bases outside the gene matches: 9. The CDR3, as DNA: TGCAGCGTACGGGACAGGGCGTCGAGCGAGCAGTACTTC. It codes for CSVRDRASSEQYF.

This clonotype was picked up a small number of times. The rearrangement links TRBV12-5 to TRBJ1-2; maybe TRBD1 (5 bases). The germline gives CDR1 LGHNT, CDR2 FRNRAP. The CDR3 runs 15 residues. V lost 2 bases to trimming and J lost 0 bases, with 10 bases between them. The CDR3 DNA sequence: TGTGCTAGTGGTTTGTGGGGCACCCCTAACTATGGCTACACCTTC. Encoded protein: CASGLWGTPNYGYTF.

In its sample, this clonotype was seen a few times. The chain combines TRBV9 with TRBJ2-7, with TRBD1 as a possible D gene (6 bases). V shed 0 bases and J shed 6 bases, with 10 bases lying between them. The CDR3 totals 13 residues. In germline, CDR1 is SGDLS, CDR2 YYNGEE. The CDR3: CASSVVSGAEQYF. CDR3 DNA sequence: TGTGCCAGCAGCGTAGTCTCAGGGGCCGAGCAGTACTTC.

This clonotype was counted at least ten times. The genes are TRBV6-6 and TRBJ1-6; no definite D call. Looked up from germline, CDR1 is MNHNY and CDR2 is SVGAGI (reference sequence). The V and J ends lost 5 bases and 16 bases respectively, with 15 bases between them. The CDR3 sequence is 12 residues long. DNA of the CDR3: TGTGCCAGCAGTGACCTGTCGTACCCTCTCCACTTT. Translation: CASSDLSYPLHF.

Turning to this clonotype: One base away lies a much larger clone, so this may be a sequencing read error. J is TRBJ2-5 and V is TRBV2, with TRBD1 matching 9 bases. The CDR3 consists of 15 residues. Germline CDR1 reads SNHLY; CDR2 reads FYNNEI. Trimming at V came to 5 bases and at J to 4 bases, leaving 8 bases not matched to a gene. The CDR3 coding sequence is TGTGCCAGCAGTTCGGGACAGGGTGAGAGAGAGACCCAGTACTTC. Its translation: CASSSGQGERETQYF.

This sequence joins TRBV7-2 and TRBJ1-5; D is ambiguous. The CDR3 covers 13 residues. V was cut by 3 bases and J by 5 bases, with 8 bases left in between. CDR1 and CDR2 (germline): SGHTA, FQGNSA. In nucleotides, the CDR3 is TGTGCCAGCAGCTTTTCGTTCGATCAGCCCCAGCATTTT. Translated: CASSFSFDQPQHF. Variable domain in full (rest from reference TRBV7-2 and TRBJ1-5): GAGVSQSPSNKVTEKGKDVELRCDPISGHTALYWYRQSLGQGLEFLIYFQGNSAPDKSGLPSDRFSAERTGGSVSTLTIQRTQQEDSAVYLCASSFSFDQPQHFGDGTRLSIL.

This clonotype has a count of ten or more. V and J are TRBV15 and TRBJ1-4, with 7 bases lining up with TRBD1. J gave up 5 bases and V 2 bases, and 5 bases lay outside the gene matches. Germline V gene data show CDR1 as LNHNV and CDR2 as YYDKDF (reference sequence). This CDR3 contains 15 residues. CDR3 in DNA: TGTGCCACCAGCAGACAGGGGGATGCGAATGAAAAACTGTTTTTT. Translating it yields CATSRQGDANEKLFF. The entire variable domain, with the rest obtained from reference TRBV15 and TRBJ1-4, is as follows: DAMVIQNPRYQVTQFGKPVTLSCSQTLNHNVMYWYQQKSSQAPKLLFHYYDKDFNNEADTPDNFQSRRPNTSFCFLDIRSPGLGDTAMYLCATSRQGDANEKLFFGSGTQLSVL.

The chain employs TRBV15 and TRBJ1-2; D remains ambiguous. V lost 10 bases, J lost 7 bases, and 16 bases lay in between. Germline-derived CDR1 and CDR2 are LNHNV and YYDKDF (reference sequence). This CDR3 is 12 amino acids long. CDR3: CASLGGPAGYTF. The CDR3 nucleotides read TGTGCCAGCCTGGGTGGACCGGCTGGCTACACCTTC.